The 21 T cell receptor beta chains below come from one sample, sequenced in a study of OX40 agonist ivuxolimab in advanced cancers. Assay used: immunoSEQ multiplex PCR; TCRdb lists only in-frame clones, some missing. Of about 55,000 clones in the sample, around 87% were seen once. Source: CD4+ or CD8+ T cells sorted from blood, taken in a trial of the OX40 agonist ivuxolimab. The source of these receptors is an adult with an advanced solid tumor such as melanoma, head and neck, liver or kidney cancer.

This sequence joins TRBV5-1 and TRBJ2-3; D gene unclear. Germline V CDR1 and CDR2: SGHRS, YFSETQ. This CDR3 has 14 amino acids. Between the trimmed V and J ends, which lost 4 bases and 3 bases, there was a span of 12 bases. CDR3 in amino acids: CASSLSSLTDTQYF. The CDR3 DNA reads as TGCGCCAGCAGCCTCTCTTCCTTGACAGATACGCAGTATTTT.

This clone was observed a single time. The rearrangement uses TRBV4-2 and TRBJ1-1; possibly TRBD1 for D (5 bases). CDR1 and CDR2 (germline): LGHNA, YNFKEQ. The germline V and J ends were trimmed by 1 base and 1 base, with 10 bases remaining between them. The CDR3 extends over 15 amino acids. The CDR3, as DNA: TGTGCCAGCAGCCAAGGGTGGCAGGGGAACACTGAAGCTTTCTTT. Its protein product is CASSQGWQGNTEAFF.

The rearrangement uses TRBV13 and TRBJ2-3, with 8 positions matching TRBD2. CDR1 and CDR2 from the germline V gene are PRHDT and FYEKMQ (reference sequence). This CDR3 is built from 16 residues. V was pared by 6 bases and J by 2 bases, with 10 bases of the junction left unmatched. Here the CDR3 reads CASRHTERGITDTQYF. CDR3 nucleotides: TGTGCCAGCAGGCACACGGAGCGGGGGATCACAGATACGCAGTATTTT. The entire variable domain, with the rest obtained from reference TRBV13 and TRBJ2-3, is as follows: AAGVIQSPRHLIKEKRETATLKCYPIPRHDTVYWYQQGPGQDPQFLISFYEKMQSDKGSIPDRFSAQQFSDYHSELNMSSLELGDSALYFCASRHTERGITDTQYFGPGTRLTVL.

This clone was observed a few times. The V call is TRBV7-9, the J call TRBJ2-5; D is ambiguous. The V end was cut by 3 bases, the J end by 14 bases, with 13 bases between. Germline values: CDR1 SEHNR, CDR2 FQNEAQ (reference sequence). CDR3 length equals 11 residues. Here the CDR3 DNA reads TGTGCCAGCAGCTTTAGTGCCCCCCTATACTTC. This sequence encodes CASSFSAPLYF.

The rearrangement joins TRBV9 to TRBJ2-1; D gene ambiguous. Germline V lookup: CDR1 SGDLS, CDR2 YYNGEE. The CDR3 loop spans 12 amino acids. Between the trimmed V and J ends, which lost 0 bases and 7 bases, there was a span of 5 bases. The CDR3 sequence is CASSVVPNEQFF. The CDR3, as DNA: TGTGCCAGCAGCGTAGTCCCTAATGAGCAGTTCTTC.

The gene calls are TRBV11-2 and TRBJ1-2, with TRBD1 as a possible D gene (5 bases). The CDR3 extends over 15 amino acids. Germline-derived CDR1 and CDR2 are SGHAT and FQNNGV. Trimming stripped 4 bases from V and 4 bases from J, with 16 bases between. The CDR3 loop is CASSSGGESGYGYTF. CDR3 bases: TGTGCCAGCAGCTCGGGAGGGGAGTCGGGCTATGGCTACACCTTC.

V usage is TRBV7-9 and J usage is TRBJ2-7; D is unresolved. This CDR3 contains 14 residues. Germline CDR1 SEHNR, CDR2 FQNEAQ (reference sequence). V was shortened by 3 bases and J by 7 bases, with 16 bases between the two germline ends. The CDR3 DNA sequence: TGTGCCAGCAGCTTTTATAAGCCATCCAAGGAGCAGTACTTC. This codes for CASSFYKPSKEQYF.

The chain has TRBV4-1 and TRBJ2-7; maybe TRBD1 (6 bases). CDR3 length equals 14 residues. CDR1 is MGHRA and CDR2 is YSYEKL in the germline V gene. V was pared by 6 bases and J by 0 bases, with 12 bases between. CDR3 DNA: TGCGCCAGCAGAGGGGGTCCAAACTCCTACGAGCAGTACTTC. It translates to CASRGGPNSYEQYF.

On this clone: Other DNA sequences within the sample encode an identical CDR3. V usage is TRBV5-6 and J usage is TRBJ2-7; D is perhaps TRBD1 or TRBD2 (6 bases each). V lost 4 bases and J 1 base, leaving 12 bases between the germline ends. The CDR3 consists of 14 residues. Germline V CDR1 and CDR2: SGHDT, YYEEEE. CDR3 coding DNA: TGTGCCAGCAGCCTCGGGGGCTCATCCTACGAGCAGTACTTC. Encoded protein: CASSLGGSSYEQYF.

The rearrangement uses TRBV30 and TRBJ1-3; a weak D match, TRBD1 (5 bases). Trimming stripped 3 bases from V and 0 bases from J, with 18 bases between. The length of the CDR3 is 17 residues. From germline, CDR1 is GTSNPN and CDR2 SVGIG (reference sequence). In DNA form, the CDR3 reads TGTGCCTGGAGGGGGGACGGAGAAGATTACTCTGGAAACACCATATATTTT. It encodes CAWRGDGEDYSGNTIYF.

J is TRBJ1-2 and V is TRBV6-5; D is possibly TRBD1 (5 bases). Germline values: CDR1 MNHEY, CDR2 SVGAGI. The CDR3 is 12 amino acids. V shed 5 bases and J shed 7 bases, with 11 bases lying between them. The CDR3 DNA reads TGTGCCAGCAGTGACCAGGGACTTGGCTACACCTTC. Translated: CASSDQGLGYTF.

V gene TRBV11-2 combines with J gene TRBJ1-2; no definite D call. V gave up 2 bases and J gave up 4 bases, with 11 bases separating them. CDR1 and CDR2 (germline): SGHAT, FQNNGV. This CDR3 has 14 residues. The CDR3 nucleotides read TGTGCCAGCAGCTTATTTGGTAGCTCCTATGGCTACACCTTC. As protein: CASSLFGSSYGYTF. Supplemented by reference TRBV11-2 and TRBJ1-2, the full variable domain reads EAGVAQSPRYKIIEKRQSVAFWCNPISGHATLYWYQQILGQGPKLLIQFQNNGVVDDSQLPKDRFSAERLKGVDSTLKIQPAKLEDSAVYLCASSLFGSSYGYTFGSGTRLTVV.

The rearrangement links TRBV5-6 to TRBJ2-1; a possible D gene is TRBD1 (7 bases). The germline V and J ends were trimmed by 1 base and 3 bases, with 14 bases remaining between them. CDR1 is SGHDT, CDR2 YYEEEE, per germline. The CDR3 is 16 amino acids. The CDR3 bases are TGTGCCAGCAGCTTGTGGGGCAGGGGGGTCTACAATGAGCAGTTCTTC. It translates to CASSLWGRGVYNEQFF.

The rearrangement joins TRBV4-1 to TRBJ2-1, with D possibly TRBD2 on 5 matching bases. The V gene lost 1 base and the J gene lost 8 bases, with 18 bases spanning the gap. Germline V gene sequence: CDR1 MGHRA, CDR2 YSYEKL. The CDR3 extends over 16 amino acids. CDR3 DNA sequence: TGCGCCAGCAGCCAAGTACCGGCGGGCCCGTCGGATGAGCAGTTCTTC. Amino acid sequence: CASSQVPAGPSDEQFF.

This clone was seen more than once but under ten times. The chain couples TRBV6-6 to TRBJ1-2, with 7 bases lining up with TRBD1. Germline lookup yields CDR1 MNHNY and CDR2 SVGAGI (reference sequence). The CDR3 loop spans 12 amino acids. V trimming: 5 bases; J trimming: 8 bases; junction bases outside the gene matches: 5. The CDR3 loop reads CASSTTGDGYTF. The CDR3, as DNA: TGTGCCAGCAGTACCACAGGGGACGGCTACACCTTC.

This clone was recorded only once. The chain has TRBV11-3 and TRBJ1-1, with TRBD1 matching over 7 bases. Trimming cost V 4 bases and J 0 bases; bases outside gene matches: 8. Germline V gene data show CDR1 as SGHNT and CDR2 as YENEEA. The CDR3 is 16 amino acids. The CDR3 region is CASSSSRGQLNTEAFF. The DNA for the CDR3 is TGTGCCAGCAGCTCTTCAAGGGGGCAATTGAACACTGAAGCTTTCTTT.

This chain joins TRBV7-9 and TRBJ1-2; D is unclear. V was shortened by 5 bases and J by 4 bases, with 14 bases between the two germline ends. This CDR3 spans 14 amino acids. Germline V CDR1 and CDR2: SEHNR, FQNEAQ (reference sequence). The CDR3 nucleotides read TGTGCCAGCAGCGCGCCGGACGCGAGCTATGGCTACACCTTC. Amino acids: CASSAPDASYGYTF. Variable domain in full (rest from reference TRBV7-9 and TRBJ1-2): DTGVSQNPRHKITKRGQNVTFRCDPISEHNRLYWYRQTLGQGPEFLTYFQNEAQLEKSRLLSDRFSAERPKGSFSTLEIQRTEQGDSAMYLCASSAPDASYGYTFGSGTRLTVV.

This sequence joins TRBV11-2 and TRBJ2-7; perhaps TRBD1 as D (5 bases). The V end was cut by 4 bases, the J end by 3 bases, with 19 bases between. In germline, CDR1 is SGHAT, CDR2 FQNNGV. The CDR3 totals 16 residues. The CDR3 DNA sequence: TGTGCCAGCAGCTCCCACAGGCGCCGCTTGAACTACGAGCAGTACTTC. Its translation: CASSSHRRRLNYEQYF.

CDR3 region: CASSQGFSGGEKLFF. CDR3 nucleotide sequence: TGTGCCAGCAGCCAAGGGTTTTCGGGTGGAGAAAAACTGTTTTTT. The chain recombines TRBV4-2 with TRBJ1-4; D gene unclear. Germline V CDR1 and CDR2: LGHNA, YNFKEQ. The CDR3 is 15 amino acids. V shed 1 base and J shed 8 bases, with 14 bases lying between them.

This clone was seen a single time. CDR3 in DNA: TGTGCCAGCAGCGATTCCCCCAGGACGTCTAGAAACACCATATATTTT. Protein: CASSDSPRTSRNTIYF. The J gene is TRBJ1-3, the V gene TRBV9; D uncertain. Germline assignment: CDR1 SGDLS and CDR2 YYNGEE. The CDR3 has 16 residues. Trimming stripped 3 bases from V and 5 bases from J, with 18 bases between.

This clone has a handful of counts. The CDR3 DNA reads TGTGCCAGTAATAAAAGGGGGAGCAATCAGCCCCAGCATTTT. Its protein product is CASNKRGSNQPQHF. The chain employs TRBV19 and TRBJ1-5, with a possible D match to TRBD1 (6 bases). The germline V gene encodes CDR1 LNHDA and CDR2 SQIVND (reference sequence). With 7 bases removed from V and 1 base from J, the gap between germline ends came to 11 bases. The CDR3 totals 14 residues.